One sample yielded the 28 T cell receptor beta chains listed below, sequenced in a study of blood T cells in healthy people across ages. Alongside a J-beta primer mix, a sample-barcoded 5' primer served in a second PCR lasting about 6 to 11 cycles. From the 5' RACE reads, TCRdb called clonotypes with MiXCR, one entry per CDR3 protein. The sample has approximately 1,000,000 distinct CDR3 sequences, under 45% seen once. Material for sequencing was blood. The origin of the receptors is a woman between 55 and 75 years old in good health.

This chain uses TRBV21-1 with TRBJ2-1; TRBD2 was called by the table and not checked on the DNA. TRBV21-1 is annotated as a pseudogene. The CDR3 runs to 19 residues. CDR3 DNA: TGTGCCAGCAGCAAACAATCCCGGGCTAGCGGGAGACTCAATCATGAGCAGTTCTTC. Protein product: CASSKQSRASGRLNHEQFF.

The gene calls are TRBV5-1 and TRBJ2-3, with D unresolved. V was clipped by 1 base and J by 0 bases, with 9 bases between them. The germline V gene has CDR1 SGHRS and CDR2 YFSETQ. The CDR3 covers 15 residues. The CDR3: CASSLTTLSTDTQYF. The CDR3 DNA reads TGCGCCAGCAGCTTGACTACGCTCAGCACAGATACGCAGTATTTT.

This chain links TRBV7-9 with TRBJ2-5; TRBD2 agrees at 11 bases. This CDR3 is built from 16 residues. Trimming cost V 9 bases and J 2 bases; bases outside gene matches: 11. The germline V gene has CDR1 SEHNR and CDR2 FQNEAQ (reference sequence). As DNA, the CDR3 is TGTGCCAGTAGATCTGGGACTAGCGGAGCTCAAGAGACCCAGTACTTC. Its translation: CASRSGTSGAQETQYF.

V usage is TRBV11-2 and J usage is TRBJ2-2, with no clear D. Trimming left V 0 bases short and J 1 base short, with 6 bases between. CDR3 length: 15 residues. The germline gives CDR1 SGHAT, CDR2 FQNNGV. CDR3 in amino acids: CASSLDGLNTGELFF. The CDR3 bases are TGTGCCAGCAGCTTAGATGGCTTGAACACCGGGGAGCTGTTTTTT.

Comments on this clonotype: A much more abundant neighbour one base away suggests this may be a read error. The genes are TRBV11-2 and TRBJ2-7, with TRBD2 matching over 10 bases. With V trimmed by 5 bases and J by 0 bases, 13 bases remained unmatched. The CDR3 is 18 amino acids. Germline V CDR1 and CDR2: SGHAT, FQNNGV. This CDR3 is CASSKQLQWTSGSYEQYF. In DNA form, the CDR3 reads TGTGCCAGCAGCAAACAATTACAGTGGACTAGCGGCTCCTACGAGCAGTACTTC. The full variable domain, its missing parts supplied by reference TRBV11-2 and TRBJ2-7, is EAGVAQSPRYKIIEKRQSVAFWCNPISGHATLYWYQQILGQGPKLLIQFQNNGVVDDSQLPKDRFSAERLKGVDSTLKIQPAKLEDSAVYLCASSKQLQWTSGSYEQYFGPGTRLTVT.

The V gene is TRBV27, the J gene TRBJ1-1; weak D call: TRBD1 (5 bases). Germline CDR1 MNHEY, CDR2 SMNVEV (reference sequence). Trimming took 6 bases from V and 3 from J, leaving 20 bases between them. The CDR3 length is 16 residues. The CDR3 loop is CASSSLQGIADTEAFF. The CDR3, as DNA: TGTGCCAGCAGCTCGCTCCAGGGAATCGCGGACACTGAAGCTTTCTTT.

This clonotype appeared a few times. This sequence joins TRBV20-1 and TRBJ1-5, with D hard to call. Trimming took 3 bases from V and 0 from J, leaving 12 bases between them. The CDR3 runs 15 residues. From germline, CDR1 is DFQATT and CDR2 SNEGSKA (reference sequence). The CDR3 DNA is TGCAGTGCTAGTGTAACAGATGATAGCAATCAGCCCCAGCATTTT. Translated: CSASVTDDSNQPQHF.

The chain carries TRBV2 and TRBJ2-7, with a tentative D call TRBD1 (5 bases). The CDR3 is 13 amino acids. Trimming took off 3 bases at V and 6 bases at J, with 12 bases between the two ends. Germline CDR1 and CDR2: SNHLY and FYNNEI. CDR3 bases: TGTGCCAGCAGTGACAGGGCCCCTGTCGAGCAGTACTTC. Its translation: CASSDRAPVEQYF. Drawing the rest from reference TRBV2 and TRBJ2-7, the complete variable domain is EPEVTQTPSHQVTQMGQEVILRCVPISNHLYFYWYRQILGQKVEFLVSFYNNEISEKSEIFDDQFSVERPDGSNFTLKIRSTKLEDSAMYFCASSDRAPVEQYFGPGTRLTVT.

Only a few counts were recorded for this clonotype. The chain is built from TRBV4-2 and TRBJ2-1; D gene ambiguous. The CDR3 sequence is 15 residues long. Germline CDR1 reads LGHNA; CDR2 reads YNFKEQ. V was trimmed by 0 bases and J by 4 bases, leaving 10 bases between them. The CDR3: CASSQEARNYNEQFF. The CDR3 DNA reads TGTGCCAGCAGCCAAGAGGCCAGAAATTACAATGAGCAGTTCTTC.

The chain carries TRBV7-9 and TRBJ2-5; D is possibly TRBD2 (5 bases). This CDR3 is built from 16 residues. In germline, CDR1 is SEHNR, CDR2 FQNEAQ (reference sequence). V was shortened by 2 bases and J by 1 base, with 14 bases between the two germline ends. The chain's CDR3 is CASSLLASSTQETQYF. CDR3 nucleotides: TGTGCCAGCAGCTTATTGGCTAGCTCCACCCAAGAGACCCAGTACTTC.

The V and J genes are TRBV15 and TRBJ2-5; D is unresolved. The V gene lost 1 base and the J gene lost 11 bases, with 14 bases spanning the gap. The germline V gene has CDR1 LNHNV and CDR2 YYDKDF (reference sequence). This CDR3 comprises 13 residues. This CDR3 reads CATSRVEGNEQYF. The CDR3, as DNA: TGTGCCACCAGCAGAGTGGAAGGGAATGAGCAGTACTTC.

The chain couples TRBV20-1 to TRBJ2-3; 11 nucleotides match TRBD2. The J segment lost 1 base and the V segment lost 0 bases, leaving 12 bases of the junction unmatched. CDR3 length: 19 residues. Germline V gene sequence: CDR1 DFQATT, CDR2 SNEGSKA (reference sequence). The CDR3 bases are TGCAGTGCTAGAGATGGGCGGGGTAGCGGGAGGGCCCGCACAGATACGCAGTATTTT. Protein sequence: CSARDGRGSGRARTDTQYF.

The chain uses TRBV12-3 or TRBV12-4 and TRBJ2-7; the D is unclear. CDR3 length: 12 amino acids. The V end was cut by 6 bases, the J end by 3 bases, with 9 bases between. In DNA form, the CDR3 reads TGTGCCAGCAGGGGCAGAGACTACGAGCAGTACTTC. Its protein product is CASRGRDYEQYF.

Only a few counts were recorded for this clonotype. The genes are TRBV7-9 and TRBJ2-1; 7 bases agree with TRBD2. This CDR3 has 15 residues. The germline V gene encodes CDR1 SEHNR and CDR2 FQNEAQ (reference sequence). The V gene end was trimmed by 3 bases and the J gene end by 9 bases; junction bases not matched to a gene: 11. CDR3 sequence (DNA): TGTGCCAGCAGCTTGTCAGGACTACCGGGAGGTGAGCAGTTCTTC. As protein: CASSLSGLPGGEQFF. The full variable domain, its missing parts supplied by reference TRBV7-9 and TRBJ2-1, is DTGVSQNPRHKITKRGQNVTFRCDPISEHNRLYWYRQTLGQGPEFLTYFQNEAQLEKSRLLSDRFSAERPKGSFSTLEIQRTEQGDSAMYLCASSLSGLPGGEQFFGPGTRLTVL.

This rearrangement joins TRBV7-2 to TRBJ2-1; D is uncertain. V gave up 5 bases and J gave up 5 bases, with 13 bases separating them. The germline CDR1 and CDR2 sequences are SGHTA and FQGNSA. This CDR3 region has 14 residues. As DNA, the CDR3 is TGTGCCAGCAGCACCCGGGTGCGGCACAATGAGCAGTTCTTC. Amino acids: CASSTRVRHNEQFF.

V gene TRBV11-2 combines with J gene TRBJ2-5; 7 bases map to TRBD1. The end of the DNA is better explained by TRBJ2-7, so the J call may be wrong. The CDR3 covers 14 residues. CDR1 and CDR2 from the germline V gene are SGHAT and FQNNGV. CDR3 in amino acids: CASSYPGQTYEQYF. CDR3 DNA sequence: TGTGCCAGCAGCTACCCGGGACAGACCTACGAGCAGTACTTC.

This clonotype was recorded a few times. The chain joins TRBV6-2 or TRBV6-3 to TRBJ2-3, with D tentatively TRBD1 (6 bases). Germline V gives CDR1 MNHEY, CDR2 SVGEGT. There are 18 residues in the CDR3. Trimming removed 4 bases at V and 2 bases at J, with 22 bases between. The CDR3 sequence: CASSLGNRDKPFTDTQYF. The DNA for the CDR3 is TGTGCCAGCAGTTTAGGAAACCGGGACAAACCTTTCACAGATACGCAGTATTTT.

The chain joins TRBV10-3 to TRBJ1-3; the D is unclear. Per germline, CDR1 ENHRY and CDR2 SYGVKD. The CDR3 totals 14 residues. Between the trimmed V and J ends, which lost 7 bases and 0 bases, there was a span of 10 bases. CDR3 amino acids: CAITGLHSGNTIYF. Written as DNA, the CDR3 is TGTGCCATCACCGGGCTACACTCTGGAAACACCATATATTTT.

V usage is TRBV3-1 and J usage is TRBJ1-1; no clear D gene. The CDR3 extends over 14 amino acids. CDR1 and CDR2 (germline): LGHDT, YNNKEL (reference sequence). Trimming cost V 0 bases and J 4 bases, with 9 bases left between them. This chain's CDR3 is CASSQDHAGTEAFF. CDR3 coding DNA: TGTGCCAGCAGCCAAGATCACGCGGGCACTGAAGCTTTCTTT.

The V and J genes are TRBV7-9 and TRBJ1-6, with D possibly matching TRBD1 (6 bases). CDR3 length: 17 amino acids. V lost 5 bases and J 2 bases, leaving 16 bases between the germline ends. Per the germline V gene, CDR1 is SEHNR and CDR2 is FQNEAQ (reference sequence). Written as DNA, the CDR3 is TGTGCCAGCAGCATACGACAGGACCCAGCCTATAATTCACCCCTCCACTTT. Its protein is CASSIRQDPAYNSPLHF.

In its sample, this clonotype was seen a few times. V gene TRBV19 combines with J gene TRBJ2-7; 8 bases line up with TRBD1. V trimming: 3 bases; J trimming: 2 bases; junction bases outside the gene matches: 3. Germline CDR1 and CDR2: LNHDA and SQIVND (reference sequence). The CDR3 runs to 14 residues. CDR3 region: CASSITQGAYEQYF. DNA for the CDR3: TGTGCCAGTAGTATCACACAGGGGGCCTACGAGCAGTACTTC.

The chain uses TRBV5-1 and TRBJ1-5; no firm D call. The CDR3 consists of 15 residues. Germline loops: CDR1 SGHRS, CDR2 YFSETQ. Trimming removed 1 base from V and 4 bases from J, with 12 bases in between. DNA of the CDR3: TGCGCCAGCAGCTTGTGGGGAGTGTTTAATCAGCCCCAGCATTTT. This translates into CASSLWGVFNQPQHF.

Comment on this clonotype: An end of the junction does not agree with germline; a read error may underlie this. This chain uses TRBV2 with TRBJ1-2; the match to TRBD1 covers 7 bases. Germline-derived CDR1 and CDR2 are SNHLY and FYNNEI. The CDR3 extends over 13 amino acids. For the CDR3, the DNA is TGTGCCAGTAGTGAAAGGGACAGCTATGGCTACACCTTC. Its translation: CASSERDSYGYTF.

This clonotype was detected many times. This rearrangement joins TRBV7-9 to TRBJ2-3; D gene ambiguous. The V and J ends lost 8 bases and 4 bases respectively, with 4 bases between them. Germline V gene lookup returns CDR1 SEHNR and CDR2 FQNEAQ (reference sequence). The CDR3 totals 10 residues. CDR3 loop: CASSSDTQYF. CDR3 nucleotide sequence: TGTGCCAGCTCCTCAGATACGCAGTATTTT.

The rearrangement uses TRBV7-9 and TRBJ2-1; D gene unclear. The CDR3 is made up of 12 amino acids. V lost 6 bases to trimming and J lost 9 bases, with 12 bases between them. Germline V CDR1 and CDR2: SEHNR, FQNEAQ (reference sequence). CDR3 in amino acids: CASRKLGSEQFF. The CDR3 DNA follows: TGTGCCAGCAGGAAACTTGGTAGTGAGCAGTTCTTC.

The chain employs TRBV7-2 and TRBJ2-1, with TRBD1 as a possible D gene (5 bases). Germline loops: CDR1 SGHTA, CDR2 FQGNSA. Trimming stripped 5 bases from V and 5 bases from J, with 10 bases between. The CDR3 loop spans 13 amino acids. CDR3 sequence: CASSRQGNNEQFF. The CDR3 bases are TGTGCCAGCAGCCGCCAGGGCAACAATGAGCAGTTCTTC.

The chain is built from TRBV15 and TRBJ2-1; D ambiguous. Germline CDR1 LNHNV, CDR2 YYDKDF (reference sequence). Trimming took 11 bases from V and 0 from J, leaving 11 bases between them. The CDR3 is made up of 13 amino acids. CDR3: CAWAESSYNEQFF. The CDR3 DNA sequence: TGTGCCTGGGCGGAAAGCTCCTACAATGAGCAGTTCTTC.

This rearrangement joins TRBV18 to TRBJ1-6; 9 nucleotides line up with TRBD1. CDR1 and CDR2 (germline): KGHSH, LQKENI. This CDR3 comprises 19 residues. J was trimmed by 7 bases and V by 2 bases; bases with no gene match: 15. The CDR3 protein is CASSPFETLIGTGNSPLHF. The CDR3 DNA is TGTGCCAGCTCACCATTCGAGACCTTGATCGGGACAGGGAATTCACCCCTCCACTTT.